This T cell receptor beta chain was profiled in a study of T cell repertoires in cytomegalovirus infection. Study context: Public TCR beta signatures were indicative of both CMV infection and a matching HLA type.

This clonotype was seen only a few times. Its antigen is not identified. The ends were cut back, 6 bases at V and 4 bases at J, with 16 bases in the middle. CDR1 SQVTM and CDR2 ANQGSEA come from the germline V gene. The CDR3 runs to 14 residues. Findings of the study overall: CMV carriers with the relevant HLA were identified by cumulative public TCR beta family frequency. HLA-C-restricted, CMV-specific TCR beta clonotypes were dominant ex vivo.

In TCRdb, the reads were re-called with MiXCR into one record per CDR3 protein. The profile shows just under 550,000 distinct CDR3 sequences, around a quarter of them singletons. The J gene is TRBJ2-4, the V gene TRBV29-1, with unresolved D. This sequence was found in a human donor in good health (CMV status not recorded). Some clones in this sample may be carry-over from other donors' samples. Sequenced material: PBMCs. The CDR3 region has the DNA TGCAGCGTAGTGTCCTGGCAGAGTAAAAACATTCAGTACTTC. This gives the protein CSVVSWQSKNIQYF.